A single sample is the source of the 17 T cell receptor beta chains below, sequenced in a study of CD8 T cells in Susac syndrome. After extraction with the RNeasy kit, 0.5 to 1 ug of the RNA was reverse transcribed using random hexamers. MiXCR, applied by TCRdb to the immunoSEQ multiplex PCR reads, yields one record per CDR3 protein. This table has under 300,000 distinct CDR3 sequences, 95% to 97% appearing once. Sequencing was done on a sample of CD4+ T cells from PBMCs. These receptors all stem from a human donor with Susac syndrome.

The chain couples TRBV5-6 to TRBJ2-6; D may be TRBD1 (6 bases). The CDR3 is made up of 18 amino acids. Trimming left V 1 base short and J 0 bases short, with 14 bases between. Germline lookup yields CDR1 SGHDT and CDR2 YYEEEE. The CDR3 sequence: CASSLLRATGSGANVLTF. For the CDR3, the DNA is TGTGCCAGCAGCTTGCTGAGGGCGACAGGCTCTGGGGCCAACGTCCTGACTTTC.

The chain recombines TRBV12-3 or TRBV12-4 with TRBJ2-3, with a tentative D call TRBD1 (5 bases). Trimming shortened V by 6 bases and J by 6 bases, and 19 bases separated the two germline ends. The CDR3 has 15 amino acids. This CDR3 reads CASSPGRHRADTQYF. Here the CDR3 DNA reads TGTGCCAGCAGCCCAGGGCGCCATCGGGCCGATACGCAGTATTTT.

This chain uses TRBV20-1 with TRBJ2-3; weak D call: TRBD2 (7 bases). Germline V CDR1 and CDR2: DFQATT, SNEGSKA (reference sequence). The CDR3 contains 17 residues. Trimming took 3 bases from V and 8 from J, leaving 27 bases between them. The CDR3 loop reads CSAREGGGPSRRGTQYF. In DNA, the CDR3 is TGCAGTGCTAGGGAAGGGGGGGGCCCGTCTCGACGGGGTACGCAGTATTTT.

The V and J genes are TRBV9 and TRBJ2-7; 7 nucleotides agree with TRBD1. This CDR3 is 15 amino acids long. V dropped 0 bases and J dropped 3; count of bases not matched to a gene: 6. Per the germline V gene, CDR1 is SGDLS and CDR2 is YYNGEE. CDR3 amino acids: CASSVGTGQNYEQYF. The CDR3 DNA reads as TGTGCCAGCAGCGTAGGGACAGGTCAAAACTACGAGCAGTACTTC.

On this clonotype itself: A junction boundary mismatches the germline segment, possibly from a read error. The chain is built from TRBV2 and TRBJ1-2; 9 positions match TRBD1. This CDR3 comprises 15 residues. Germline loops: CDR1 SNHLY, CDR2 FYNNEI. For the CDR3, the DNA is TGTACCAGCAGAGCTCGGACAGGGGAAAGGGGGGGCTACACCTTC. Protein sequence: CTSRARTGERGGYTF.

The J gene is TRBJ2-2, the V gene TRBV29-1; possible D gene TRBD2, 6 bases. Trimming cost V 6 bases and J 1 base, with 9 bases left between them. This CDR3 contains 13 residues. Germline V CDR1 and CDR2: SQVTM, ANQGSEA. CDR3 bases: TGCAGCGTAAGACTAGAGAACACCGGGGAGCTGTTTTTT. This codes for CSVRLENTGELFF.

The rearrangement joins TRBV30 to TRBJ1-2; TRBD1 is a possible D gene (5 bases). The V end lost 3 bases, the J end lost 0 bases, and 14 bases lay between the germline ends. The CDR3 covers 15 residues. Germline V CDR1 and CDR2: GTSNPN, SVGIG (reference sequence). This chain's CDR3 is CAWSAGGGANYGYTF. The CDR3 bases are TGTGCCTGGAGCGCTGGCGGGGGGGCTAACTATGGCTACACCTTC. The whole variable domain, remainder taken from reference TRBV30 and TRBJ1-2, is SQTIHQWPATLVQPVGSPLSLECTVEGTSNPNLYWYRQAAGRGLQLLFYSVGIGQISSEVPQNLSASRPQDRQFILSSKKLLLSDSGFYLCAWSAGGGANYGYTFGSGTRLTVV.

The chain is built from TRBV27 and TRBJ2-5; D gene uncertain. The germline V gene has CDR1 MNHEY and CDR2 SMNVEV (reference sequence). This CDR3 has 15 residues. Trimming stripped 4 bases from V and 7 bases from J, with 19 bases between. CDR3 coding DNA: TGTGCCAGCAGTTCCTCCAGGTCCATCCCGGGGACCCAGTACTTC. Translated, it gives CASSSSRSIPGTQYF.

Here the CDR3 DNA reads TGTGCCAGCAGCGTAGTGCGGGGCCCCTACAATGAGCAGTTCTTC. Its protein is CASSVVRGPYNEQFF. This chain connects TRBV9 to TRBJ2-1; perhaps TRBD2 as D (6 bases). Trimming removed 0 bases from V and 2 bases from J, with 9 bases in between. This CDR3 has 15 amino acids. Germline CDR1 and CDR2: SGDLS and YYNGEE. The full variable domain, its missing parts supplied by reference TRBV9 and TRBJ2-1, is DSGVTQTPKHLITATGQRVTLRCSPRSGDLSVYWYQQSLDQGLQFLIQYYNGEERAKGNILERFSAQQFPDLHSELNLSSLELGDSALYFCASSVVRGPYNEQFFGPGTRLTVL.

The CDR3 loop is CSVGGDPYEQYF. CDR3 nucleotide sequence: TGCAGCGTTGGTGGCGATCCCTACGAGCAGTACTTC. V usage is TRBV29-1 and J usage is TRBJ2-7, with D hard to call. Germline values: CDR1 SQVTM, CDR2 ANQGSEA. The V and J ends lost 4 bases and 2 bases respectively, with 9 bases between them. This CDR3 is 12 amino acids long.

This clonotype has more than one count but fewer than ten. The chain employs TRBV3-1 and TRBJ1-5; D gene unclear. Between the trimmed V and J ends, which lost 3 bases and 5 bases, there was a span of 5 bases. The length of the CDR3 is 12 residues. In germline, CDR1 is LGHDT, CDR2 YNNKEL (reference sequence). This CDR3 reads CASSQLDQPQHF. Written as DNA, the CDR3 is TGTGCCAGCAGCCAGTTGGATCAGCCCCAGCATTTT.

The chain carries TRBV7-9 and TRBJ1-5; D uncertain. V lost 2 bases, J lost 4 bases, and 15 bases lay in between. The germline gives CDR1 SEHNR, CDR2 FQNEAQ (reference sequence). The CDR3 length is 16 residues. The CDR3 is CASSLQINSPNQPQHF. DNA of the CDR3: TGTGCCAGCAGCTTACAGATTAACAGCCCGAATCAGCCCCAGCATTTT.

The chain combines TRBV7-2 with TRBJ1-2, with TRBD1 matching 7 bases. Germline V gene data show CDR1 as SGHTA and CDR2 as FQGNSA. Trimming took 1 base from V and 5 from J; bases not matched to a gene: 4. This CDR3 has 14 residues. The CDR3, as DNA: TGTGCCAGCAGCTTAGTGGACAGGCGGTATGGCTACACCTTC. Encoded protein: CASSLVDRRYGYTF.

J is TRBJ2-4 and V is TRBV9, with D tentatively TRBD2 (6 bases). Trimming stripped 0 bases from V and 8 bases from J, with 12 bases between. Germline V lookup: CDR1 SGDLS, CDR2 YYNGEE. The CDR3 runs 14 residues. CDR3 DNA: TGTGCCAGCAGCGTAGTTGGCGGGAATGACATTCAGTACTTC. It codes for CASSVVGGNDIQYF.

The J gene is TRBJ2-7, the V gene TRBV15, with 14 bases identical to TRBD2. CDR1 LNHNV and CDR2 YYDKDF come from the germline V gene (reference sequence). This CDR3 spans 14 amino acids. V was clipped by 6 bases and J by 6 bases; unmatched bases: 4. The CDR3 protein is CATRGLAGVSEQYF. CDR3 DNA: TGTGCCACCAGGGGACTAGCGGGAGTAAGCGAGCAGTACTTC.

The genes are TRBV5-1 and TRBJ2-5; D possibly uses TRBD1 or TRBD2 (6 bases each). Deletions cut 6 bases from V and 4 bases from J, with 13 bases between. Germline V CDR1 and CDR2: SGHRS, YFSETQ. The CDR3 totals 13 residues. The DNA of the CDR3 is TGCGCCAGCATCGACAGGAGGGGAGAGACCCAGTACTTC. It specifies CASIDRRGETQYF.

The chain links TRBV5-1 to TRBJ2-3; 7 nucleotides agree with TRBD2. J gave up 0 bases and V 0 bases, and 4 bases lay outside the gene matches. The CDR3 is made up of 16 amino acids. CDR1 is SGHRS and CDR2 is YFSETQ in the germline V gene. In DNA, the CDR3 is TGCGCCAGCAGCTTGGCCTGGACTAGTAGCACAGATACGCAGTATTTT. Residues: CASSLAWTSSTDTQYF. The full variable domain, in which reference TRBV5-1 and TRBJ2-3 provide the parts outside the CDR3, is KAGVTQTPRYLIKTRGQQVTLSCSPISGHRSVSWYQQTPGQGLQFLFEYFSETQRNKGNFPGRFSGRQFSNSRSEMNVSTLELGDSALYLCASSLAWTSSTDTQYFGPGTRLTVL.